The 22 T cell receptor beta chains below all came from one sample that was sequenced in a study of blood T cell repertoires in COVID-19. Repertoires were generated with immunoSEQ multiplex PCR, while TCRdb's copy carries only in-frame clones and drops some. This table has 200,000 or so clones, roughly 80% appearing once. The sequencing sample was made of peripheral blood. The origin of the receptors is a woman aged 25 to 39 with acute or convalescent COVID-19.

CDR3 protein: CASSPTVNTEAFF. The CDR3 DNA follows: TGTGCCAGCAGCCCAACAGTGAACACTGAAGCTTTCTTT. V gene TRBV7-9 combines with J gene TRBJ1-1; no reliable D call. From germline, CDR1 is SEHNR and CDR2 FQNEAQ (reference sequence). Trimming removed 5 bases from V and 0 bases from J, with 7 bases in between. The CDR3 totals 13 residues.

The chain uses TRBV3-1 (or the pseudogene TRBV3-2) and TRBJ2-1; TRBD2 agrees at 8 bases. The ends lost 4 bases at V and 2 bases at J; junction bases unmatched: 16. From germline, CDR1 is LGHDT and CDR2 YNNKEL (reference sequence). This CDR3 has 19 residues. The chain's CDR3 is CASSPLRILAEGTYNEQFF. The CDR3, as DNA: TGTGCCAGCAGCCCTTTGCGCATACTAGCGGAGGGTACCTACAATGAGCAGTTCTTC.

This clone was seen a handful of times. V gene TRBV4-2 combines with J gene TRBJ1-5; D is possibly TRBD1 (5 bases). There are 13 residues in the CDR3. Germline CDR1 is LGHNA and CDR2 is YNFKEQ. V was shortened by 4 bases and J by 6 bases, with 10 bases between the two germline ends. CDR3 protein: CASSPFGGQPQHF. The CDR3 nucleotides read TGTGCCAGCAGCCCGTTCGGGGGTCAGCCCCAGCATTTT.

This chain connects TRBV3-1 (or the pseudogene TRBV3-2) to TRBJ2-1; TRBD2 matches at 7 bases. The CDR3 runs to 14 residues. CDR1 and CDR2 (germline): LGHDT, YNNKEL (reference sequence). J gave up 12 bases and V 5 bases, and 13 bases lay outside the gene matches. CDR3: CASSIGMGGIGQFF. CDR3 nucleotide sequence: TGTGCCAGCAGCATCGGAATGGGGGGGATCGGGCAGTTCTTC.

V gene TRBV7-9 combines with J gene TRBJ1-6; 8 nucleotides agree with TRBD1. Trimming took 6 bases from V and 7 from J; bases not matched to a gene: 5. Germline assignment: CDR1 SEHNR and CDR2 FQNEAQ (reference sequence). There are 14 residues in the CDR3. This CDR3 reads CASRHRQGNSPLHF. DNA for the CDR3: TGTGCCAGCAGGCATCGACAGGGGAATTCACCCCTCCACTTT.

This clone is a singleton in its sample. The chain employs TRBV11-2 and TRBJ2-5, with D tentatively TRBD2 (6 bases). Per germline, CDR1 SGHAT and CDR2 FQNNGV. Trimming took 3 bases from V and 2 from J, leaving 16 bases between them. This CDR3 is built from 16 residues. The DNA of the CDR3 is TGTGCCAGCAGCTTGGGGGGAAACGGGGTGCAAGAGACCCAGTACTTC. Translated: CASSLGGNGVQETQYF. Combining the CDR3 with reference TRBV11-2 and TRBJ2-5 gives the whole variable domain EAGVAQSPRYKIIEKRQSVAFWCNPISGHATLYWYQQILGQGPKLLIQFQNNGVVDDSQLPKDRFSAERLKGVDSTLKIQPAKLEDSAVYLCASSLGGNGVQETQYFGPGTRLLVL.

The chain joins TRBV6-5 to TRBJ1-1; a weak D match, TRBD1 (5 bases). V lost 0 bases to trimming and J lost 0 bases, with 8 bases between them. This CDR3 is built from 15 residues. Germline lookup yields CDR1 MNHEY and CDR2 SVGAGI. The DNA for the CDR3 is TGTGCCAGCAGTTACTCGGCAGGGCTGAACACTGAAGCTTTCTTT. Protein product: CASSYSAGLNTEAFF.

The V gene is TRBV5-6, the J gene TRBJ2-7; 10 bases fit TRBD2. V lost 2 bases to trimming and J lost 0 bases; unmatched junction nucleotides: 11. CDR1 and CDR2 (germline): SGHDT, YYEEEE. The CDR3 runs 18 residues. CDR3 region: CASSFRASGGLGSYEQYF. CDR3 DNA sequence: TGTGCCAGCAGCTTTCGGGCTAGCGGGGGTCTGGGCTCCTACGAGCAGTACTTC.

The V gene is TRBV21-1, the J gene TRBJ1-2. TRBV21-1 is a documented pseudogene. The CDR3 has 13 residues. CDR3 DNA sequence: TGTGCCCGACGGGGGAGCAACTTCTATGGCTACACCTTC. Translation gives CARRGSNFYGYTF.

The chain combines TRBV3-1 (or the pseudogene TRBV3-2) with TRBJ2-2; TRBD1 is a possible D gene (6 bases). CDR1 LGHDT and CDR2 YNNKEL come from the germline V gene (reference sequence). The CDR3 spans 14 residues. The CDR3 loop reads CASEQGQNTGELFF. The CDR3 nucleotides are TGTGCATCCGAGCAGGGACAGAACACCGGGGAGCTGTTTTTT.

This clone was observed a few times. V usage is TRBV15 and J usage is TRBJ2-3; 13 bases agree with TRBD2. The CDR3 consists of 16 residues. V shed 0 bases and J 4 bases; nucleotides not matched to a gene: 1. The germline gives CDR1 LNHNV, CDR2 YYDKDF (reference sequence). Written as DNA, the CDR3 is TGTGCCACCAGCAGAGAGGGACTAGCGGGACCAGATACGCAGTATTTT. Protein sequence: CATSREGLAGPDTQYF.

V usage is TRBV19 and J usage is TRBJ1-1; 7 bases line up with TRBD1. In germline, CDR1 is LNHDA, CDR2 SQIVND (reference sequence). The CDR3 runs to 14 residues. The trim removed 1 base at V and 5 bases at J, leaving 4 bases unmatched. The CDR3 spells CASSIVGGRTEAFF. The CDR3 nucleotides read TGTGCCAGTAGTATAGTAGGGGGCCGGACTGAAGCTTTCTTT.

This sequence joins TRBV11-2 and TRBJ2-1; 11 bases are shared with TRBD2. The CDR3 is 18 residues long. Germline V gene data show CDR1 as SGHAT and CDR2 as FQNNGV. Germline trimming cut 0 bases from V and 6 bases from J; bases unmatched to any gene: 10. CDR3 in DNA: TGTGCCAGCAGCTTAGAGGAGGGTAGCGGGGGGGATCTCAATGAGCAGTTCTTC. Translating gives CASSLEEGSGGDLNEQFF.

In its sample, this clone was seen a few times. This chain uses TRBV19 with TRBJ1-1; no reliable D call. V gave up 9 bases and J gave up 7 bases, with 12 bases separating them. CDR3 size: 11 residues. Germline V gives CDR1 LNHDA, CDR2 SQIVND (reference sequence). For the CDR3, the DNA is TGTGCCAGCGGGAACAGAGTTGAAGCTTTCTTT. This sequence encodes CASGNRVEAFF.

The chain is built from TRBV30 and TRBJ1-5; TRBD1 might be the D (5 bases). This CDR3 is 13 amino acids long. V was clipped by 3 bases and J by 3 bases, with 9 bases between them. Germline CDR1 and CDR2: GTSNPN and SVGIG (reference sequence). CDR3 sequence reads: CAWSGGDNQPQHF. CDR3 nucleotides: TGTGCCTGGAGCGGGGGAGACAATCAGCCCCAGCATTTT.

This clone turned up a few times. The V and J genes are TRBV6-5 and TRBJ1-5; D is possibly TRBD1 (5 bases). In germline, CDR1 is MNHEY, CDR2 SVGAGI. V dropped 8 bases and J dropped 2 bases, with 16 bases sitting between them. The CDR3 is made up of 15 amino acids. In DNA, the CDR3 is TGTGCCAGCCTCGGAAGGGGATCTGGCAATCAGCCCCAGCATTTT. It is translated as CASLGRGSGNQPQHF.

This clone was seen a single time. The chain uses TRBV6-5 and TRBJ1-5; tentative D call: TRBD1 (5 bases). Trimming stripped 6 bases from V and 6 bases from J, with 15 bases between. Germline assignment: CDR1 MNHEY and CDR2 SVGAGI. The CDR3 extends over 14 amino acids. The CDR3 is CASSPATGVQPQHF. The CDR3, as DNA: TGTGCCAGCAGCCCAGCCACGGGGGTTCAGCCCCAGCATTTT.

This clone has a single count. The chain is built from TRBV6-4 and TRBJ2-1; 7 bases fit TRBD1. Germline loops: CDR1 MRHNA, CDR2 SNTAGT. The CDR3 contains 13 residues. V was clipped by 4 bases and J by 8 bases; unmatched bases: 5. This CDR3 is CASSAETGYEQFF. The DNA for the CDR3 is TGTGCCAGCAGTGCAGAGACAGGGTATGAGCAGTTCTTC.

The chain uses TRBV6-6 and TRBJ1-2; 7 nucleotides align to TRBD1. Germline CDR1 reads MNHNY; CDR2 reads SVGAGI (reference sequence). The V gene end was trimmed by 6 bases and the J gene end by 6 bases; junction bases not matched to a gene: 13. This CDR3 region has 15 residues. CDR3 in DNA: TGTGCCAGCAGGAAACCGTCGACAGGGCCTGATGGCTACACCTTC. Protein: CASRKPSTGPDGYTF.

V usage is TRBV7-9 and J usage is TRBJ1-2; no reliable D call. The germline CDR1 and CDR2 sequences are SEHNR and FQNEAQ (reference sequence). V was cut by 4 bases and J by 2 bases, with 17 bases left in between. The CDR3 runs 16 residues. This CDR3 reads CASSSPAKMENYGYTF. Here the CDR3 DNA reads TGTGCCAGCAGCTCTCCGGCGAAGATGGAGAACTATGGCTACACCTTC.

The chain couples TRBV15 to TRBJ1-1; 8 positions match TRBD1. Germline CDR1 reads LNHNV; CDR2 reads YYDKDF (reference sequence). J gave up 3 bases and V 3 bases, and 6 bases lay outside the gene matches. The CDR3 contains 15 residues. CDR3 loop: CATSRGDRIYTEAFF. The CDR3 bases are TGTGCCACCAGCAGGGGGGACAGGATTTACACTGAAGCTTTCTTT.

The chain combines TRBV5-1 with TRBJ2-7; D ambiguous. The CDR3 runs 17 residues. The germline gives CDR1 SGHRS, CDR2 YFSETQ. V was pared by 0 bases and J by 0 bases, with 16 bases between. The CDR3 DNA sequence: TGCGCCAGCAGCTTGGCCCCCCTATCGAGGAGCTCCTACGAGCAGTACTTC. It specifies CASSLAPLSRSSYEQYF.